This T cell receptor (beta chain) is drawn from a study of T cells in women clearing cervical HPV infection. Produced via immunoSEQ multiplex PCR; TCRdb's table is partial and in-frame only. The sample table sets out 31,000 or so clones. This CDR3 is built from 14 residues. In germline, CDR1 is GTSNPN, CDR2 SVGIG (reference sequence). With respect to this clone: The read ends 3 residues early relative to the CDR3; the germline J gene fills the gap.

The TCR was taken from a woman between 18 and 70 years old with a cervical HPV16 infection that either progressed to CIN3+ or cleared (not recorded which). The chain joins TRBV30 to TRBJ2-3; 8 nucleotides match TRBD2. The specimen sequenced was blood buffy coat. The CDR3 bases that were read are TGTGCCTGGGGTACTAGCGGCGGTAGGGAGACG. As protein: CAWGTSGGRET. The full CDR3 protein reads CAWGTSGGRETQYF.